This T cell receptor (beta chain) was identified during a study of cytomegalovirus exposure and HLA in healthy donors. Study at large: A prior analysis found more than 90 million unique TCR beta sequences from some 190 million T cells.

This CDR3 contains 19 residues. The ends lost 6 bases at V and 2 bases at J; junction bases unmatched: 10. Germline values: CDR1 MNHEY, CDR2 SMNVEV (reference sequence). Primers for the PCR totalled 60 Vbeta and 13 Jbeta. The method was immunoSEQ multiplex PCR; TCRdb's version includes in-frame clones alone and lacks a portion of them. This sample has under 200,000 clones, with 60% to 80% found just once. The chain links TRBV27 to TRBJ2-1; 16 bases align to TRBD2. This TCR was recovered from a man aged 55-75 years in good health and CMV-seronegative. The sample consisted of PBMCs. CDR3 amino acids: CASSNTGLAGGVPYNEQFF. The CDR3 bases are TGTGCCAGCAGCAATACGGGACTAGCGGGAGGGGTACCCTACAATGAGCAGTTCTTC.